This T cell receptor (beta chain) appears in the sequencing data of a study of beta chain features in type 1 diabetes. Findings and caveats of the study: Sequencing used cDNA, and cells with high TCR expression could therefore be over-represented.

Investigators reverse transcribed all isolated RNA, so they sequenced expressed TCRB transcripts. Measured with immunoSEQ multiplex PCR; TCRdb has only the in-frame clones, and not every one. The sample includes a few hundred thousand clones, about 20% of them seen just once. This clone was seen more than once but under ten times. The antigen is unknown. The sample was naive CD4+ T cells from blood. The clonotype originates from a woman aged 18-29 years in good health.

The CDR3 nucleotides read TGTGCCAGCAGCGTCACCTCGCGAGATACGCAGTATTTT. Its protein is CASSVTSRDTQYF. The chain recombines TRBV11-1 with TRBJ2-3; D ambiguous. Trimming shortened V by 5 bases and J by 5 bases, and 11 bases separated the two germline ends. Germline CDR1 and CDR2: SGHAT and FQDESV (reference sequence). This CDR3 is 13 amino acids long.